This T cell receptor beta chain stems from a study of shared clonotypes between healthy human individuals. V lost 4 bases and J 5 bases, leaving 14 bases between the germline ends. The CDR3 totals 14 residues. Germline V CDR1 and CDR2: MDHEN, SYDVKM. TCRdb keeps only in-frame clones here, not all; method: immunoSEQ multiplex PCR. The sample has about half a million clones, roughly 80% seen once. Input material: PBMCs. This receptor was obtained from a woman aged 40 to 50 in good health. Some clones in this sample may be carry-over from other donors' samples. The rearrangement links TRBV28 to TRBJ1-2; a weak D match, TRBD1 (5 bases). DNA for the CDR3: TGTGCCAGCAGTTCCCCGACAGATTTTTATGGCTACACCTTC. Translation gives CASSSPTDFYGYTF.